This is a list of T cell receptor beta chains from one sample in a study of T-cell reconstitution after alpha-beta-depleted transplantation in children. TCRdb re-called the PCR reads with MiXCR, one entry per CDR3 protein. The sample lists about 980,000 distinct CDR3 sequences, about 31% occurring once. The source material was PBMCs, mostly from graft donor cells, sampled 360 days after TCRalphabeta/CD19-depleted stem cell transplant. These TCRs come from a boy younger than two who had a stem cell transplant for SCID, so the T cells may come from the graft donor. The CDR3 runs from the conserved cysteine through the conserved F or W. D genes are given only for firm matches. The listing skips clone size in some rows; elsewhere it reads once, few, many or a size class.

d_call j_call clone_size v_call cdr3_aa cdr3_nt
. TRBJ1-5 . TRBV24-1 CATSESTEDSNQPQHF TGTGCCACCAGTGAGTCGACAGAGGATAGCAATCAGCCCCAGCATTTT
TRBD1 TRBJ2-2 . TRBV28 CASSLGTGVGELFF TGTGCCAGCAGCCTAGGCACAGGGGTCGGGGAGCTGTTTTTT
. TRBJ1-6 few TRBV20-1 CSARDLGQSSYNSPLHF TGCAGTGCTAGAGATTTAGGGCAAAGCTCCTATAATTCACCCCTCCACTTT
TRBD2 TRBJ2-3 few TRBV4-1 CASSQAERGSTDTQYF TGCGCCAGCAGCCAAGCCGAGCGGGGAAGCACAGATACGCAGTATTTT
. TRBJ2-1 . TRBV10-3 CAISETWGDEQFF TGTGCCATCAGTGAGACTTGGGGGGATGAGCAGTTCTTC
. TRBJ2-7 . TRBV20-1 CSAIRPYEQYF TGCAGTGCCATTCGTCCGTACGAGCAGTACTTC
. TRBJ2-4 few TRBV7-8 CASSGGTELAKNIQYF TGTGCCAGCAGCGGGGGGACCGAGCTAGCCAAAAACATTCAGTACTTC
. TRBJ2-1 . TRBV21-1 CASSMYSGTPDNEQFF TGTGCCAGCAGCATGTATTCTGGGACACCGGATAATGAGCAGTTCTTC
. TRBJ2-7 . TRBV18 CASSPQGGEYEQYF TGTGCCAGCTCACCACAGGGGGGGGAATACGAGCAGTACTTC
. TRBJ2-4 . TRBV20-1 CSARGQNIQYF TGCAGTGCTAGGGGTCAAAACATTCAGTACTTC
. TRBJ1-5 . TRBV7-8 CASRRTSDSNQPQHF TGTGCCAGCAGGCGAACGTCAGATAGCAATCAGCCCCAGCATTTT
TRBD1 TRBJ1-1 few TRBV12-3/TRBV12-4 CASSRSDRGLIMNTEAFF TGTGCCAGCAGCCGGTCGGACAGGGGCTTAATTATGAACACTGAAGCTTTCTTT
TRBD2 TRBJ2-1 . TRBV18 CASTHSGGVNEQFF TGTGCCAGCACCCATAGCGGGGGTGTGAATGAGCAGTTCTTC
. TRBJ2-2 . TRBV5-1 CASSPSQGNTGELFF TGCGCCAGCAGCCCATCGCAGGGGAACACCGGGGAGCTGTTTTTT
. TRBJ1-2 . TRBV4-3 CASSQEGGYGYTF TGCGCCAGCAGCCAAGAAGGGGGCTATGGCTACACCTTC
TRBD1 TRBJ2-1 . TRBV5-6 CASSLATGQVYNEQFF TGTGCCAGCAGCTTGGCCACGGGACAGGTCTACAATGAGCAGTTCTTC
. TRBJ2-7 . TRBV10-3 CAISETGNEQYF TGTGCCATCAGTGAGACAGGCAACGAGCAGTACTTC
. TRBJ2-1 . TRBV5-6 CASSSVQIANHVNEQFF TGTGCCAGCAGCTCGGTCCAAATTGCGAATCATGTCAATGAGCAGTTCTTC
. TRBJ2-5 many TRBV20-1 CSARSPAGGTQYF TGCAGTGCTAGATCACCGGCCGGGGGGACCCAGTACTTC
TRBD1 TRBJ2-1 . TRBV12-3/TRBV12-4 CASGQGGAYNEQFF TGTGCCAGCGGACAGGGAGGCGCCTACAATGAGCAGTTCTTC
. TRBJ1-1 . TRBV5-1 CATGPSGRTEAFF TGCGCCACAGGACCGTCAGGGCGCACTGAAGCTTTCTTT
. TRBJ1-2 few TRBV9 CASSVAGDMLSHGYTF TGTGCCAGCAGCGTAGCGGGGGACATGCTTAGTCATGGCTACACCTTC
. TRBJ2-1 many TRBV7-2 CASSLRGTSPYNEQFF TGTGCCAGCAGCTTAAGGGGGACTTCCCCCTACAATGAGCAGTTCTTC
. TRBJ2-3 . TRBV20-1 CSARNQIWGATDTQYF TGCAGTGCGAGAAACCAAATTTGGGGGGCCACAGATACGCAGTATTTT
. TRBJ2-4 . TRBV7-9 CASSLAAQHIQYF TGTGCCAGCAGCTTAGCAGCCCAGCACATTCAGTACTTC
. TRBJ2-5 few TRBV29-1 CSVEAPPGKSGKETQYF TGCAGCGTTGAAGCGCCCCCTGGCAAGTCCGGTAAAGAGACCCAGTACTTC
. TRBJ2-5 . TRBV5-1 CASSLPRPLRSIEETQYF TGCGCCAGCAGCCTACCTAGACCCCTAAGGTCTATCGAAGAGACCCAGTACTTC
. TRBJ2-3 few TRBV18 CASSPQQAGDTQYF TGTGCCAGCTCACCACAGCAGGCGGGAGATACGCAGTATTTT
. TRBJ2-7 few TRBV12-3/TRBV12-4 CASSGDSLGTYEQYF TGTGCCAGCAGTGGTGACAGCCTAGGCACCTACGAGCAGTACTTC
. TRBJ2-6 few TRBV20-1 CSAREAGLSGANVLTF TGCAGTGCTAGAGAAGCCGGCCTCTCTGGGGCCAACGTCCTGACTTTC
. TRBJ2-3 few TRBV2 CASPGKRAALGADTQYF TGTGCCAGCCCTGGAAAAAGGGCAGCTTTAGGGGCAGATACGCAGTATTTT
TRBD1 TRBJ2-1 few TRBV29-1 CRGQGYNEQFF TGCAGGGGACAGGGATACAATGAGCAGTTCTTC
. TRBJ2-7 few TRBV10-3 CATQGKIYEQYF TGTGCCACACAAGGGAAAATCTACGAGCAGTACTTC
TRBD1 TRBJ1-1 few TRBV10-3 CAISETGGLAEAFF TGTGCCATCAGTGAGACAGGGGGCTTGGCTGAAGCTTTCTTT
TRBD1 TRBJ1-1 few TRBV7-2 CASSLTGGPNTEAFF TGTGCCAGCAGCCTAACAGGGGGCCCCAACACTGAAGCTTTCTTT
. TRBJ1-5 . TRBV5-1 CASKGGGFNQPQHF TGCGCCAGCAAGGGGGGAGGATTCAATCAGCCCCAGCATTTT
TRBD1 TRBJ1-3 few TRBV5-1 CASSPRDRSSGNTIYF TGCGCCAGCAGCCCCCGGGACAGGAGCTCTGGAAACACCATATATTTT
. TRBJ2-6 . TRBV18 CASSPPGRVGANVLTF TGTGCCAGCTCACCACCGGGCAGGGTTGGGGCCAACGTCCTGACTTTC
. TRBJ2-3 few TRBV5-6 CASSLRDKLTQYF TGTGCCAGCAGCTTACGGGATAAGCTTACGCAGTATTTT
. TRBJ2-7 . TRBV20-1 CSAALAGFESYEQYF TGCAGTGCCGCTTTGGCAGGATTCGAATCCTACGAGCAGTACTTC
. TRBJ1-2 few TRBV7-9 CASSFNSRVYGYTF TGTGCCAGCAGCTTTAACTCCCGAGTATATGGCTACACCTTC
TRBD2 TRBJ2-3 many TRBV5-1 CASSLIAGAGTDTQYF TGCGCCAGCAGCTTGATAGCGGGGGCGGGCACAGATACGCAGTATTTT
. TRBJ2-1 few TRBV12-3/TRBV12-4 CATRSSGNEQFF TGTGCCACCCGAAGTTCCGGGAATGAGCAGTTCTTC
TRBD2 TRBJ2-1 . TRBV20-1 CSARATSGGSSYNEQFF TGCAGTGCTAGAGCAACTAGCGGGGGATCCTCCTACAATGAGCAGTTCTTC
. TRBJ2-7 . TRBV2 CASSSPGHTTYEQYF TGTGCCAGCAGCTCCCCAGGACACACAACCTACGAGCAGTACTTC